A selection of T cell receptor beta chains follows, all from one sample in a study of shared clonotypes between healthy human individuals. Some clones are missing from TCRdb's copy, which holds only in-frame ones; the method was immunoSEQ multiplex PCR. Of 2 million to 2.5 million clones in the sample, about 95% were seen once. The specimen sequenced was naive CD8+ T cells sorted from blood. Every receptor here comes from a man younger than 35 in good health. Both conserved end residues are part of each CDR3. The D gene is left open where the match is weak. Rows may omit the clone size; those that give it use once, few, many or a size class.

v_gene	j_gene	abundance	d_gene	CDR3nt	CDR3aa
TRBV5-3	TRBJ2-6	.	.	TGTGCCAGAAGCATGGGTTGCTCTGGGGCCAACGTCCTGACTTTC	CARSMGCSGANVLTF
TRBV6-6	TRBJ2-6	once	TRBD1	TGTGCCGGCGGGACAGGGTCCTCTGGGGCCAACGTCCTGACTTTC	CAGGTGSSGANVLTF
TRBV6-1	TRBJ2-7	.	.	TGTGCCAGCACTCCCCTAGGGGGGGCAGGTTACGAGCAGTACTTC	CASTPLGGAGYEQYF
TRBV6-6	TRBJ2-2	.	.	TGTGCCAGCAGTTACTCGACCGGGGACGGGGAGCTGTTTTTT	CASSYSTGDGELFF
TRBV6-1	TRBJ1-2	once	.	TGTGCCAGCAGTGAAGGGACATCCCGCTATGGCTACACCTTC	CASSEGTSRYGYTF
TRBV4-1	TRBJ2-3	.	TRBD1	TGCGCCAGCAGCCCGAGACAGGGTCTCACAGATACGCAGTATTTT	CASSPRQGLTDTQYF
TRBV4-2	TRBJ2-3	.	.	TGTGCCAGCAGCCGAGGTCTCCGCGATACGCAGTATTTT	CASSRGLRDTQYF
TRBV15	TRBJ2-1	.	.	TGTGCCACCAGCCTTCACGGGGGAAGTGAGCAGTTCTTC	CATSLHGGSEQFF
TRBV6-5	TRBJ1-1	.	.	TGTGCCAGCAGCCGCTTTCCTACAGCGAACACTGAAGCTTTCTTT	CASSRFPTANTEAFF
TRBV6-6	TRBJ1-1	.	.	TGTGCCAGCAGCTATATTCCTGTATATCCGAACACTGAAGCTTTCTTT	CASSYIPVYPNTEAFF
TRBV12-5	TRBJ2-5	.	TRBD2	TGTGCTAGATTTTTCCTAGCGGGGACCCGGGGGACCCAGTACTTC	CARFFLAGTRGTQYF
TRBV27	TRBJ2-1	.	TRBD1	TGTGCCAGCAGTCCACGGGACAGGGTAGTTGAGCAGTTCTTC	CASSPRDRVVEQFF
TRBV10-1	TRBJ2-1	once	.	TGCGCCAGCAGTGAGGGAGCCGGCGTGAATGAGCAGTTCTTC	CASSEGAGVNEQFF
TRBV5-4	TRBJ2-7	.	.	TGTGCCACCGGAGGGGGGGCCGCCTACGAGCAGTACTTC	CATGGGAAYEQYF
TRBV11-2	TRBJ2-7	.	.	TGTGCCAGCAGCGCGACGGATCTTTTCTCCTACGAGCAGTACTTC	CASSATDLFSYEQYF
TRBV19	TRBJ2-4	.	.	TGTGCCAGTAGTCCGGGAGCCCCTCACATTCAGTACTTC	CASSPGAPHIQYF
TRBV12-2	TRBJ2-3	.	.	TGTGCAAGTCGCTTAGCGATGATAGCACGCACAGATACGCAGTATTTT	CASRLAMIARTDTQYF
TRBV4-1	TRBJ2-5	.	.	TGCGCCAGCAGCCAAATCGGGGGAGTAGAGACCCAGTACTTC	CASSQIGGVETQYF
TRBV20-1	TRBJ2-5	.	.	TGCAGTGCTATCTGGGGTGAGACCCAGTACTTC	CSAIWGETQYF
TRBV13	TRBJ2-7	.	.	TGTGCCAGCAGCTTAACCGGGACAACCTACGAGCAGTACTTC	CASSLTGTTYEQYF
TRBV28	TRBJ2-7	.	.	TGTGCCAGCAGTTTTCCCCGGGAGAGCTCCTACGAGCAGTACTTC	CASSFPRESSYEQYF
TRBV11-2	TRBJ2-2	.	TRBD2	TGTGCCAGCAGCTTTCCGACTAGCGGGAGGCCCAACACCGGGGAGCTGTTTTTT	CASSFPTSGRPNTGELFF
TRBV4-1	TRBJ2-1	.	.	TGCGCCTGCGGGACAGTGAACTACAATGAGCAGTTCTTC	CACGTVNYNEQFF
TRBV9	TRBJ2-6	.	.	TGTGCCAGCAGCCCTCTCGGCGCGGGCTCTGGGGCCAACGTCCTGACTTTC	CASSPLGAGSGANVLTF
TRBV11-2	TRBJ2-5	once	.	TGTGCCAGCAGCTTAGATTTAGTACGCGAGACCCAGTACTTC	CASSLDLVRETQYF
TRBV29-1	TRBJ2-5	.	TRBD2	TGCAGCGTTGAAGGGGCACTAGCGGGGGGGCAATCGGAGACCCAGTACTTC	CSVEGALAGGQSETQYF
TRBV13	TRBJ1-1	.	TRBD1	TGTGCCAGCAGCTTAACCCTGGACAGGGACACTGAAGCTTTCTTT	CASSLTLDRDTEAFF
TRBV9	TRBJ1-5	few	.	TGTGCCAGCAGCCCCTTTGGCAATCAGCCCCAGCATTTT	CASSPFGNQPQHF
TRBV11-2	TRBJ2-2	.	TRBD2	TGTGCCAGCAGCTTAACTAGCGGGAACACCGGGGAGCTGTTTTTT	CASSLTSGNTGELFF
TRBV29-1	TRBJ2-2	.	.	TGCAGCGTTGATGGGGAACAGGGTTTGACCGGGGAGCTGTTTTTT	CSVDGEQGLTGELFF
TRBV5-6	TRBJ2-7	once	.	TGTGCCAGCAGCCTAGACCTTGCCGGGACCCCGCTCGCCGAGCAGTACTTC	CASSLDLAGTPLAEQYF